This T cell receptor beta chain was profiled in a study of beta chain features in type 1 diabetes. The overall study: The study found patients and healthy donors alike in age, gender and cell yields.

Via CD45RO/CCR7/CD25/CD127/CD95/CD27, cells of the CD4+ naive, central memory, regulatory and stem cell-like memory subsets were sorted. Sorted populations all exceeded 95% purity. Study-wide results and limits: The question of HLA type influencing TCRB rearrangement was one that remained unresolved here. All four CD4+ subsets of Type 1 diabetes patients contained TCRB CDR3s that were moderately but significantly shorter.

In the case of this clone: Its cognate antigen is unknown.

This CDR3 region has 14 residues. The germline V gene has CDR1 LNHDA and CDR2 SQIVND (reference sequence). V was clipped by 7 bases and J by 5 bases, with 17 bases between them. Sequencing targeted expressed TCRB transcripts, as all isolated RNA had been reverse transcribed. Measured with immunoSEQ multiplex PCR; TCRdb has only the in-frame clones, and not every one. The data hold 250,000 to 300,000 clones, with less than 30% observed a single time. The J gene is TRBJ1-2, the V gene TRBV19; a possible D gene is TRBD1 (6 bases). Specimen: naive CD4+ T cells from blood. The sequence was obtained from a woman in her 30s with type 1 diabetes. The CDR3 spells CASTMEQGRYGYTF. DNA of the CDR3: TGTGCCAGTACTATGGAACAGGGAAGGTATGGCTACACCTTC. Together with reference TRBV19 and TRBJ1-2, the CDR3 gives the full variable domain: DGGITQSPKYLFRKEGQNVTLSCEQNLNHDAMYWYRQDPGQGLRLIYYSQIVNDFQKGDIAEGYSVSREKKESFPLTVTSAQKNPTAFYLCASTMEQGRYGYTFGSGTRLTVV.